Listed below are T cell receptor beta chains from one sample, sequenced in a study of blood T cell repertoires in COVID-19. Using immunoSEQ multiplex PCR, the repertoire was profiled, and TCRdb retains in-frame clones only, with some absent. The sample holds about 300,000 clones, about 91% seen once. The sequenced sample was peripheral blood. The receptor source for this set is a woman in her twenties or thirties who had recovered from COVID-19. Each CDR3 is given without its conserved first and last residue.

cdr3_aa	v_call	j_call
ASSSGGGGSGNTIY	TRBV6-5	TRBJ1-3
ASSLAGRAPGMAERMNTEAF	TRBV5-1	TRBJ1-1
ASSSGSIRNTEAF	TRBV5-1	TRBJ1-1
ASSIDREDSTDTQY	TRBV19	TRBJ2-3
ASSTPTGVGTEAF	TRBV6-5	TRBJ1-1
ASSATGGWEQY	TRBV5-1	TRBJ2-7
ASSFSGQGLLFNSPLH	TRBV28	TRBJ1-6
ASSLAGNTEAF	TRBV5-1	TRBJ1-1
ASSLKGAEGYT	TRBV4-2	TRBJ1-2
ASSQEPGQGDNEQF	TRBV14	TRBJ2-1
ASSAWGGGAGETQY	TRBV6-6	TRBJ2-5
ASSPGGGNSPLH	TRBV18	TRBJ1-6
ATRAGGPQDGELF	TRBV5-1	TRBJ2-2
ATSRVFGEKLF	TRBV15	TRBJ1-4
ASSPGQGAGAF	TRBV3-1/TRBV3-2	TRBJ1-1
ASSQGVRGTGELF	TRBV3-1/TRBV3-2	TRBJ2-2
ASSDKFSSPLH	TRBV6-4	TRBJ1-6
ASSEAQRVSGNTIY	TRBV6-1	TRBJ1-3
AWSVLSRSSSYNSPLH	TRBV30	TRBJ1-6
ASSDRTGPDGYT	TRBV6-1	TRBJ1-2
ASSSQGGYGYT	TRBV27	TRBJ1-2
ASSSLGGQETQY	TRBV5-1	TRBJ2-5
ASSHAGKGSGNTIY	TRBV4-3	TRBJ1-3
ASSLGRGDTEAF	TRBV27	TRBJ1-1
ASSFRDKSSEQY	TRBV5-8	TRBJ2-7
ASSRSPASGVFNEQY	TRBV11-2	TRBJ2-7
ASSSPFGGETQY	TRBV7-2	TRBJ2-5
ASSKVWAIYNEQF	TRBV21-1	TRBJ2-1
ASSMVGGIYEQY	TRBV19	TRBJ2-7
ASSLARAGANTEAF	TRBV7-2	TRBJ1-1
ASSQDPGQGDGYT	TRBV4-2	TRBJ1-2
ASSPFRGQPGSPNTEAF	TRBV7-7	TRBJ1-1
ASSVSQGAREKLF	TRBV5-1	TRBJ1-4
ASSPRQASNYGYT	TRBV6-6	TRBJ1-2
ASSFWTGLVAEAF	TRBV5-6	TRBJ1-1
ASSLPGGDGYT	TRBV5-6	TRBJ1-2
ASSIAGGLDEQF	TRBV19	TRBJ2-1
ASPLPYDRAFSEQY	TRBV19	TRBJ2-7
ASSEVGTQNSPLH	TRBV6-1	TRBJ1-6
ASSLGIAGTTDTQY	TRBV5-1	TRBJ2-3
ASSRGQGILELDEQF	TRBV11-2	TRBJ2-1
ASSQGNGDYTEAF	TRBV3-1/TRBV3-2	TRBJ1-1
ASSFSPGTEAF	TRBV5-4	TRBJ1-1
ASSPRRGGANQPQH	TRBV7-9	TRBJ1-5
ASSLAGGRETQY	TRBV7-2	TRBJ2-5
ASRTQGAATNEKLF	TRBV28	TRBJ1-4
ASSLGRGQPQH	TRBV7-6	TRBJ1-5
ASSPQTGRVEQY	TRBV27	TRBJ2-7
ASSDEGAGDEQF	TRBV9	TRBJ2-1